Given below is one T cell receptor beta chain in context. The antigen remains unidentified. Germline CDR1 is LGHNA and CDR2 is YNFKEQ. The CDR3 sequence is 16 residues long. Unmatched junction bases numbered 6, after V lost 1 base and J lost 0 bases. Some clones are missing from TCRdb's copy, which holds only in-frame ones; the method was immunoSEQ multiplex PCR. The profile shows hundreds of thousands of clones, approximately 88% of them singletons. This specimen comes from a study of Ad26.COV2.S vaccination and SARS-CoV-2 variants. Study at large: As a participant in COV1001, the donor was in the Ad26.COV2.S trial arm. Intramuscularly, Ad26.COV2.S was given either once or twice, 56 days apart.

Treatment denoted: over 15 received Ad26.COV2.S at low or high dose, single or two shots; 5 received placebo; per-sample allocation not given. Following the first vaccine or placebo injection, samples were taken on day 63. Overall study findings and caveats: Vaccinees showed greater spike-specific TCR breadth than placebo recipients.

This TCR came from a person between 18 and 65 years old who received the Ad26.COV2.S COVID-19 vaccine or a placebo. The chain uses TRBV4-2 and TRBJ2-7; 7 bases are a match to TRBD1. Source: peripheral blood, taken in a trial of Ad26.COV2.S vaccine versus placebo. This CDR3 is CASSQVRTGHSYEQYF. The CDR3, as DNA: TGTGCCAGCAGCCAAGTTCGGACAGGCCACTCCTACGAGCAGTACTTC.